This T cell receptor beta chain was obtained from a study of blood T cell repertoires in COVID-19. Whole-study context: Acute-phase and convalescent COVID-19 samples originated in the United States, Italy and Spain. PBMCs, B-cell-depleted T cells, or T cells were the source of the cDNA or gDNA that made up the material.

As processed by the authors: Estimation of nucleated cell counts relied on the amplification of reference gene primers. TCRdb keeps only in-frame clones here, not all; method: immunoSEQ multiplex PCR. The V and J calls and the clone size are those of that table, but D and trimming were determined from the DNA. The repertoire holds tens of thousands of clones, roughly 70% seen once, with under 25% in the top ten. Trimming removed 5 bases from V and 3 bases from J, with 8 bases in between. The CDR3 is made up of 13 amino acids. This clone has more than one count but fewer than ten. This clonotype originated in a man between 65 and 85 years old with acute or convalescent COVID-19. The genes are TRBV12-3 or TRBV12-4 and TRBJ1-5, with a tentative D call TRBD1 (5 bases). Sequencing used peripheral blood. The CDR3 region has the DNA TGTGCCAGCAGTCCGACAGACAATCAGCCCCAGCATTTT. Protein: CASSPTDNQPQHF.